This T cell receptor beta chain stems from a study of a mutant IDH1 vaccine in newly diagnosed glioma. Study-level results: Seemingly, top peripheral T cell clonotype changes bore no relation to pseudoprogression.

Only in-frame clones appear in the TCRdb table, and some are missing; sequencing was by immunoSEQ multiplex PCR. The sample includes about 90,000 clones, approximately 89% of them seen just once. This clone was recorded a few times. Its antigen is not identified. The time point is: week 47, end of study. The investigators gave 300 ug of mutant IDH1 20-mer peptide in each vaccine dose, together with topical imiquimod. The source of this sequence is a woman in her forties or fifties with glioma. Source: PBMCs, taken from a glioma patient whose treatment included an IDH1 peptide vaccine.

CDR3 sequence reads: CSVGGGSGGQPQHF. DNA for the CDR3: TGCAGCGTCGGGGGCGGGAGTGGGGGTCAGCCCCAGCATTTT. The chain has TRBV29-1 and TRBJ1-5, with D possibly matching TRBD1 (6 bases). From germline, CDR1 is SQVTM and CDR2 ANQGSEA. CDR3 length: 14 amino acids. The V gene lost 6 bases and the J gene lost 6 bases, with 18 bases spanning the gap.